This TCR beta chain was captured by sequencing in a study of blood T cell repertoires in COVID-19. The trim removed 1 base at V and 4 bases at J, leaving 5 bases unmatched. The V gene's germline CDR1 is SGHVS and CDR2 FNYEAQ. This CDR3 is built from 16 residues. The table came from immunoSEQ multiplex PCR; TCRdb's copy has only in-frame clones and leaves some out. The sample records 150,000 to 200,000 clones, approximately 85% being singletons. The rearrangement joins TRBV7-6 to TRBJ2-1; 9 bases match TRBD2. Sequencing input: peripheral blood. The receptor comes from a man between 60 and 75 years old who had recovered from COVID-19. The CDR3 sequence is CASSLGASGAYNEQFF. The CDR3 DNA sequence: TGTGCCAGCAGCTTAGGGGCTAGCGGGGCATACAATGAGCAGTTCTTC.